This TCR beta chain was sequenced for a study of beta chain features in type 1 diabetes. Whole-study context: Patients were similar to healthy donors in age and gender (as well as in cell yields).

Reverse transcribing all isolated RNA meant expressed TCRB transcripts were sequenced. Sequencing was performed with immunoSEQ multiplex PCR; in TCRdb, only in-frame clones are kept and a portion is missing. The sample consists of 41,000 or so clones, 66% of them appearing once. Notes on the study in general: In every one of the four CD4+ subsets, TCRB CDR3s were moderately but significantly shorter in Type 1 diabetes patients. Patients with type 1 diabetes carried fewer insertions and had more deletions at their VDJ junctions. Naive, central memory and Treg TCRB repertoires seemed to resemble each other more closely in patients than they did in healthy donors.

About this clone: What it binds is not known.

Germline V lookup: CDR1 SGHNT, CDR2 YYREEE (reference sequence). The CDR3 sequence is 14 residues long. V lost 4 bases to trimming and J lost 4 bases; unmatched junction nucleotides: 2. The specimen sequenced was Tregs from blood. The genes are TRBV5-4 and TRBJ1-4, with 9 positions matching TRBD1. The receptor's source is a man aged 25-45 years with type 1 diabetes. Some clones in this sample may be carry-over from other donors' samples. The CDR3 DNA is TGTGCCAGCAGCCCGGACAGGGGTAATGAAAAACTGTTTTTT. It translates to CASSPDRGNEKLFF.